The 14 T cell receptor beta chains given below trace back to one sample, sequenced in a study of OX40 agonist ivuxolimab in advanced cancers. Receptors were amplified or captured by the immunoSEQ multiplex PCR assay. TCRdb carries this immuneACCESS record with in-frame sequences only. Its versions omit some clonotypes, under half of them owing to an unresolved V gene in the studies checked, with the rest unexplained. Across this sample there are some 80,000 clones, with roughly 84% seen only once. Roughly 0.32% of the sample belongs to the ten largest clones. The specimen comprised CD4+ or CD8+ T cells sorted from blood, sampled in a trial of the OX40 agonist ivuxolimab. The receptors derive from an adult with an advanced solid tumor such as melanoma, head and neck, liver or kidney cancer.

The chain recombines TRBV2 with TRBJ1-6; 7 nucleotides align to TRBD1. Germline CDR1 is SNHLY and CDR2 is FYNNEI. The V and J ends lost 2 bases and 10 bases, in that order; junction bases with no gene match: 5. CDR3 length: 14 amino acids. This CDR3 reads CASSERGPQSPLHF. In DNA, the CDR3 is TGTGCCAGCAGTGAAAGGGGGCCACAATCACCCCTCCACTTT.

In its sample, this clone was seen once. The V call is TRBV4-1, the J call TRBJ2-5; D might be TRBD1 (8 bases). CDR1 MGHRA and CDR2 YSYEKL come from the germline V gene. V gave up 1 base and J gave up 5 bases, with 11 bases separating them. The CDR3 covers 14 residues. The DNA of the CDR3 is TGCGCCAGCAGCCAAGTACAGGGGGGGGAGACCCAGTACTTC. This sequence encodes CASSQVQGGETQYF.

This chain uses TRBV14 with TRBJ1-2; 7 nucleotides align to TRBD1. The CDR3 contains 16 residues. The germline V gene has CDR1 SGHDN and CDR2 FVKESK. V lost 0 bases and J lost 9; bases outside the gene matches: 13. The CDR3 DNA follows: TGTGCCAGCAGCCAAGATTGGACTGACAGGGTGGGAAGCTACACCTTC. This sequence encodes CASSQDWTDRVGSYTF.

This sequence joins TRBV2 and TRBJ2-7; 10 bases are a match to TRBD2. The germline gives CDR1 SNHLY, CDR2 FYNNEI. This CDR3 comprises 18 residues. V shed 4 bases, J shed 3 bases, and the junction held 15 bases outside the gene matches. CDR3: CASSAPDKLAGRIYEQYV. Here the CDR3 DNA reads TGTGCCAGCAGTGCCCCCGATAAACTAGCGGGGAGGATCTACGAGCAGTACGTC.

V is TRBV18 and J is TRBJ1-1, with no clear D. The CDR3 loop spans 15 amino acids. Trimming took off 2 bases at V and 0 bases at J, with 10 bases between the two ends. Germline assignment: CDR1 KGHSH and CDR2 LQKENI. CDR3 sequence: CASSPGGLVNTEAFF. DNA for the CDR3: TGTGCCAGCTCACCAGGAGGTTTAGTGAACACTGAAGCTTTCTTT.

The chain has TRBV28 and TRBJ1-1, with 7 nucleotides matching TRBD1. This CDR3 comprises 17 residues. Germline V gene data show CDR1 as MDHEN and CDR2 as SYDVKM. Unmatched junction bases numbered 11, after V lost 3 bases and J lost 1 base. CDR3: CASSFVIWDSKNTEAFF. The CDR3 nucleotides read TGTGCCAGCAGTTTTGTGATATGGGACAGTAAGAACACTGAAGCTTTCTTT.

This chain connects TRBV7-8 to TRBJ2-3; D call uncertain. The CDR3 contains 13 residues. Between the trimmed V and J ends, which lost 5 bases and 5 bases, there was a span of 11 bases. Germline-derived CDR1 and CDR2 are SGHVS and FQNEAQ. The CDR3 region is CASSKSWGDTQYF. The CDR3 DNA sequence: TGTGCCAGCAGCAAGAGTTGGGGAGATACGCAGTATTTT. Supplemented by reference TRBV7-8 and TRBJ2-3, the full variable domain reads GAGVSQSPRYKVAKRGQDVALRCDPISGHVSLFWYQQALGQGPEFLTYFQNEAQLDKSGLPSDRFFAERPEGSVSTLKIQRTQQEDSAVYLCASSKSWGDTQYFGPGTRLTVL.

The chain has TRBV7-9 and TRBJ1-4; D unresolved. Between the trimmed V and J ends, which lost 5 bases and 0 bases, there was a span of 19 bases. CDR3 length equals 18 residues. CDR1 is SEHNR, CDR2 FQNEAQ, per germline (reference sequence). This CDR3 is CASSPVKIEGATNEKLFF. The CDR3, as DNA: TGTGCCAGCAGCCCCGTGAAAATCGAGGGAGCAACTAATGAAAAACTGTTTTTT.

This clone was recorded only once. The genes are TRBV7-2 and TRBJ1-1; D might be TRBD1 (6 bases). V was cut by 6 bases and J by 5 bases, with 16 bases left in between. The V gene's germline CDR1 is SGHTA and CDR2 FQGNSA. The CDR3 spans 14 residues. The CDR3 bases are TGTGCCAGCAGTTTACTCTACAGGGTTACTGAAGCTTTCTTT. Translated: CASSLLYRVTEAFF.

This clone has more than one count but fewer than ten. The chain carries TRBV7-3 and TRBJ1-1; D is unclear. The CDR3 is 14 residues long. In germline, CDR1 is SGHTA, CDR2 FQGTGA. Deletions cut 5 bases from V and 6 bases from J, with 16 bases between. CDR3 amino acids: CASSPGSGRAEAFF. The CDR3 DNA sequence: TGTGCCAGCAGCCCCGGGAGTGGCCGGGCTGAAGCTTTCTTT. Full variable domain (outside the CDR3, taken from reference TRBV7-3 and TRBJ1-1): GAGVSQTPSNKVTEKGKYVELRCDPISGHTALYWYRQSLGQGPEFLIYFQGTGAADDSGLPNDRFFAVRPEGSVSTLKIQRTERGDSAVYLCASSPGSGRAEAFFGQGTRLTVV.

V usage is TRBV5-8 and J usage is TRBJ1-1, with a tentative D call TRBD1 (5 bases). The CDR3 runs 16 residues. Trimming cost V 3 bases and J 1 base, with 16 bases left between them. Germline CDR1 is SGHTS and CDR2 is YDEGEE. The CDR3 here is CASSSGREVRNTEAFF. For the CDR3, the DNA is TGTGCCAGCAGCTCAGGCAGGGAAGTTAGGAACACTGAAGCTTTCTTT.

The V gene is TRBV6-5, the J gene TRBJ2-2, with D hard to call. The V end was cut by 3 bases, the J end by 4 bases, with 6 bases between. Germline V lookup: CDR1 MNHEY, CDR2 SVGAGI. The CDR3 runs to 13 residues. The CDR3 bases are TGTGCCAGCAGTTATGAACCCACCGGGGAGCTGTTTTTT. Its translation: CASSYEPTGELFF.

The V gene is TRBV28, the J gene TRBJ1-4, with D tentatively TRBD1 (6 bases). Per the germline V gene, CDR1 is MDHEN and CDR2 is SYDVKM. The germline V and J ends were trimmed by 2 bases and 2 bases, with 9 bases remaining between them. This CDR3 spans 15 amino acids. CDR3 nucleotides: TGTGCCAGCAGTTTAGGGGGGGCTACTAATGAAAAACTGTTTTTT. Amino acid sequence: CASSLGGATNEKLFF.

This chain links TRBV6-1 with TRBJ2-5; perhaps TRBD1 as D (6 bases). The germline CDR1 and CDR2 sequences are MNHNS and SASEGT. The CDR3 length is 14 residues. Trimming left V 0 bases short and J 9 bases short, with 14 bases between. CDR3 amino acids: CASSEAGQGLSQYF. CDR3 in DNA: TGTGCCAGCAGTGAAGCCGGCCAGGGGCTCTCCCAGTACTTC.